This T cell receptor beta chain came from a study of beta chain features in type 1 diabetes (dated by TCRdb to between 2017 and 2018). Some background on the complete study: No differences in mean age, gender distribution, total cell number or subset yield were found between patients and healthy donors. A total of 107,917,701 sorted cells were examined across all samples, and RNA yield correlated strongly with the number of cells per subset. In the study, recently diagnosed type 1 diabetes patients and matched healthy donors were compared on the TCRB repertoires of their sorted circulating CD4+ T cell subsets. Whereas all 30 or so donors provided naive and central memory subsets, regulatory and stem cell-like memory subsets were isolated from just 8 patients and roughly 8 healthy donors.

In the germline V gene, CDR1 corresponds to SGHRS and CDR2 to YFSETQ. Reading from cysteine to phenylalanine, the CDR3 counts 12 amino acids. Here the CDR3 DNA is all that survives: 36 bases in frame from base 1. V is reduced by 0 bases and J by 6 bases, leaving a spacing of 7 bases between them. Points the paper makes about the study in general: Because the HLA sub-analyses included only small numbers of individuals, any influence of HLA type on TCRB rearrangement was left unresolved. The naive, central memory and regulatory TCRB repertoires appeared to resemble one another more closely among patients than among healthy donors. Type 1 diabetes patients showed a moderate but significant shortening of TCRB CDR3 length in all four CD4+ subsets. Fewer insertions and more nucleotide deletions at VDJ recombination sites were observed in patients with type 1 diabetes, implying thymic rearrangement abnormalities. Shorter templates might be favored by PCR, yet because patient and control samples were amplified and corrected together, any such skew would affect both groups equally. Because cDNA was sequenced instead of genomic DNA, highly expressing activated cells could be over-represented, though the groups showed no difference in activation or CD3 levels.

This clone was recorded a few times. There is no known antigen for this receptor. No much larger clone exists at a distance of one base, and base qualities are not known. Each donor gave one peripheral blood draw, averaging roughly 100 mL, which was collected into heparinised tubes. Naive, central memory, regulatory and stem cell-like memory CD4+ T cells were sorted on a BD FACSAria II using a panel including CD45RO, CCR7, CD25, CD127, CD95 and CD27. Every sorted population had a purity above 98%. Right away, PBMCs were isolated by Lymphoprep density gradient centrifugation and were stained directly, with no culture step. So that batch effects would be minimized, each experiment stained and sorted samples in pairs, pairing one healthy donor with one patient. The High Capacity cDNA Reverse Transcription Kit was used to reverse transcribe all of the isolated RNA, meaning that expressed TCRB transcripts were what got sequenced. Naive, central memory and regulatory T cell samples underwent deep immunoSEQ sequencing, averaging about 3.57 million total reads per sample. Sorted cells were lysed in RLT buffer, and RNA was extracted using DNase-treated RNeasy Micro or Mini kits according to cell number. To prevent cross-contamination, each cell subset was processed individually, whereas patient and healthy donor samples were processed jointly. TCRB sequences were amplified from cDNA with the immunoSEQ multiplex PCR, producing 87-bp fragments spanning the CDR3 region. Sequencing of the amplicons was performed on the Illumina HiSeq platform. Under the source paper's analysis protocol: Synthetic template baselines were used to correct PCR bias computationally, reads within Hamming distance 2 were collapsed together, and singletons that could not be merged were discarded. Reads were aligned to IMGT to assign V, D and J genes, CDR3 length, and insertions or deletions at six rearrangement sites. Within each subset, clonotype counts were normalized to sorted cell number, and only after that were true diversity and Gini coefficients computed with the tcR R package. The overlap coefficient, calculated on TCRB nucleotide sequences, was used to measure repertoire sharing. Out-of-frame TCRB sequences from naive cells were analyzed to stand in for the pre-selection repertoire. The table was pulled from immuneACCESS by TCRdb, which kept in-frame rearrangements only. Such tables lose some clones; where checked, under half of the loss comes from unresolved V genes, and the rest has no known cause. Clone size and the V and J calls come from that table; the DNA yielded D and trimming. For this sample the table gives hundreds of thousands of clones, of which around a sixth were detected only once. The leading ten clones occupy under 0.095% of the sample.

The sequencing input was naive CD4+ T cells from blood. This specimen's cell subset or site label, interpreted: true naive CD4+ T cells. The origin of this receptor is a man aged 18 to 29 in good health. The chain joins TRBV5-1 to TRBJ2-7; the D gene lacks a confident call. The DNA sequence is given as TGCGCCAGCAGCTTGGAGGGTGGCGAGCAGTACTTC. Protein translation: CASSLEGGEQYF.